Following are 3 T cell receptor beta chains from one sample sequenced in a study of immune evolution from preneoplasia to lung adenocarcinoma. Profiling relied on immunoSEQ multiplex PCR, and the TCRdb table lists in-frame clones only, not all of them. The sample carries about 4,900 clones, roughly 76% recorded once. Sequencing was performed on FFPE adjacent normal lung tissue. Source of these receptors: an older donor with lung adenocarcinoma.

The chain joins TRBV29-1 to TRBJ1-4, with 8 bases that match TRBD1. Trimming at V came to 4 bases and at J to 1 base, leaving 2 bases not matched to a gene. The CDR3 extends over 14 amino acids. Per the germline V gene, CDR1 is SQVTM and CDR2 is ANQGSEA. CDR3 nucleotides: TGCAGCGTTGGAGACAGGGGAACTAATGAAAAACTGTTTTTT. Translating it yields CSVGDRGTNEKLFF.

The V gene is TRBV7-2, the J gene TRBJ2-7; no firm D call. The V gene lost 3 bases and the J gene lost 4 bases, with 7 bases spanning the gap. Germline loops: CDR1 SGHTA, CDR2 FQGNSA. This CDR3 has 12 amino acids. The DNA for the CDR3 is TGTGCCAGCAGCTTCCTGGGGTACGAGCAGTACTTC. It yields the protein CASSFLGYEQYF.

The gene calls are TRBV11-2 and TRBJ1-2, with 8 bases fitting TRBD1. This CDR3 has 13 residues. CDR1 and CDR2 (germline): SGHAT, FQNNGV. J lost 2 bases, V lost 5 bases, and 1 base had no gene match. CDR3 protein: CASSRTGNYGYTF. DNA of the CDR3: TGTGCCAGCAGCCGGACAGGGAACTATGGCTACACCTTC. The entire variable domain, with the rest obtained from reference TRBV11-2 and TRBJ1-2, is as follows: EAGVAQSPRYKIIEKRQSVAFWCNPISGHATLYWYQQILGQGPKLLIQFQNNGVVDDSQLPKDRFSAERLKGVDSTLKIQPAKLEDSAVYLCASSRTGNYGYTFGSGTRLTVV.